This is a list of T cell receptor beta chains from one sample in a study of blood T cell repertoires in COVID-19. TCRdb's table, derived via immunoSEQ multiplex PCR, lists solely in-frame clones and lacks some. The sample contains some 97,000 clones, around four fifths of which appear only once. Sequences were obtained from peripheral blood. These receptors were taken from a man aged 45-65 years with active or convalescent COVID-19. Each CDR3 is given with its conserved first and last residue. D genes are given only for firm matches. Size values are once, few and many counts, or a class for expanded clones, and some rows have none.

d_call | j_call | clone_size | v_call | cdr3_aa | cdr3_nt
. | TRBJ2-6 | . | TRBV5-8 | CASSPFAGSGANVLTF | TGTGCCAGCAGCCCATTTGCAGGGTCTGGGGCCAACGTCCTGACTTTC
TRBD2 | TRBJ2-1 | . | TRBV7-2 | CASSLGTSGRAAYNEQFF | TGTGCCAGCAGCTTGGGGACTAGCGGGAGGGCCGCCTACAATGAGCAGTTCTTC
TRBD2 | TRBJ2-3 | . | TRBV28 | CASSEPQGRLAPPTQYF | TGTGCCAGCAGTGAACCCCAGGGCCGACTAGCTCCCCCGACGCAATATTTT
TRBD1 | TRBJ1-5 | . | TRBV18 | CASSPTGGQPQHF | TGTGCCAGCTCACCAACAGGGGGTCAGCCCCAGCATTTT
TRBD2 | TRBJ2-7 | . | TRBV2 | CASTTSGRAYEQYF | TGTGCCAGCACAACTAGCGGGAGGGCCTACGAGCAGTACTTC
TRBD1 | TRBJ2-6 | . | TRBV19 | CATMDRGVAGANVLTF | TGTGCCACCATGGACAGGGGTGTCGCTGGGGCCAACGTCCTGACTTTC
. | TRBJ2-5 | . | TRBV19 | CASSKRDQETQYF | TGTGCCAGTAGTAAGCGGGACCAAGAGACCCAGTACTTC
. | TRBJ2-3 | . | TRBV2 | CASSGGSIADTQYF | TGTGCCAGCAGTGGGGGCAGCATCGCAGATACGCAGTATTTT
. | TRBJ1-2 | . | TRBV27 | CASSPNMNQEPDGYTF | TGTGCCAGCAGTCCCAATATGAACCAGGAACCCGATGGCTACACCTTC
TRBD1 | TRBJ1-2 | once | TRBV11-3 | CATSENGQAGGYTF | TGTGCCACATCCGAGAACGGACAGGCAGGGGGCTACACCTTC
. | TRBJ1-1 | . | TRBV5-1 | CASSLEARNTEAFF | TGCGCCAGCAGCTTGGAGGCTAGGAACACTGAAGCTTTCTTT
. | TRBJ1-2 | . | TRBV27 | CASSLWTGEGYTF | TGTGCCAGCAGTTTATGGACTGGGGAAGGCTACACCTTC
. | TRBJ2-7 | . | TRBV6-5 | CASSYSPQGYEQYF | TGTGCCAGCAGTTACTCCCCACAGGGCTACGAGCAGTACTTC